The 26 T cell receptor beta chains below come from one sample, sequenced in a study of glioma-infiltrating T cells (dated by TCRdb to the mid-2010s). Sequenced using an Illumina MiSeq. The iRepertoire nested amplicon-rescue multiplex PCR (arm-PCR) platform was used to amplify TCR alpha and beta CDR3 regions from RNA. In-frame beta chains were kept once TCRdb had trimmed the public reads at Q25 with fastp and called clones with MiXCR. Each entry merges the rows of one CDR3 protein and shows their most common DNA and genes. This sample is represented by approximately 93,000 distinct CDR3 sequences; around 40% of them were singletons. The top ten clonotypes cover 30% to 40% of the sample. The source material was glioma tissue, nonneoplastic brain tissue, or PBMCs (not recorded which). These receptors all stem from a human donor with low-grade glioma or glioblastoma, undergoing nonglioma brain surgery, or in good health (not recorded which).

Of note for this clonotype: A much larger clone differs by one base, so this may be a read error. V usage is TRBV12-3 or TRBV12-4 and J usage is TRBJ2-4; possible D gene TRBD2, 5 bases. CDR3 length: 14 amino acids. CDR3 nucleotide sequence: TGTGCCAGCAGTTTAAAAGTCGTCGGGAACATTCATTACTTC. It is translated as CASSLKVVGNIHYF.

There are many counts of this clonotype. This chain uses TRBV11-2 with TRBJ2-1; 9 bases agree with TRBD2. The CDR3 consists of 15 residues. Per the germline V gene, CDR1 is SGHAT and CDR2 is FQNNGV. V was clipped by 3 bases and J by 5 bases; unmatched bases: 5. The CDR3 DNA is TGTGCCAGCAGCTTGCAACTAGCGGGTAACAATGAGCAGTTCTTC. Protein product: CASSLQLAGNNEQFF.

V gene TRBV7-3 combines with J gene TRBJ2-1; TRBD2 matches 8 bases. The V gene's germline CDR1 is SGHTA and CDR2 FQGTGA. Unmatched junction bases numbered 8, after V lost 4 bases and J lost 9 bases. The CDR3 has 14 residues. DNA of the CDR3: TGTGCCAGCAGCTCCAGCTTGGCGGGAGGTGAGCAGTTCTTC. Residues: CASSSSLAGGEQFF.

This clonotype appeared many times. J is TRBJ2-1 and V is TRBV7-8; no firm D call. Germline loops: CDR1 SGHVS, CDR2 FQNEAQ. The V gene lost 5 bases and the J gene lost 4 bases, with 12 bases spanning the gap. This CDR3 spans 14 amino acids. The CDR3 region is CASSPRWAYNEQFF. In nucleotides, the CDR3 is TGTGCCAGCAGCCCCCGTTGGGCGTACAATGAGCAGTTCTTC.

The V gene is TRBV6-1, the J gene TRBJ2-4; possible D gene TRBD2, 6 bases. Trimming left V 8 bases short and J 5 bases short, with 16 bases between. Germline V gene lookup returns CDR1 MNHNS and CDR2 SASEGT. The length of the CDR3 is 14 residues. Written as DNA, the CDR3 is TGTGCCAGCGGCGTTGGGGGAGGACAAAACATTCAGTACTTC. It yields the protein CASGVGGGQNIQYF.

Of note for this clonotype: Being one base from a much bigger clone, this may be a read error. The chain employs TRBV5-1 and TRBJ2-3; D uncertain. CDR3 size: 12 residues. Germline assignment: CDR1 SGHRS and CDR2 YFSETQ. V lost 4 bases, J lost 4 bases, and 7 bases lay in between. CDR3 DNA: TGCGCCAGCAGCCAAGCCGCAGATACGCAGTATTTT. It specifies CASSQAADTQYF.

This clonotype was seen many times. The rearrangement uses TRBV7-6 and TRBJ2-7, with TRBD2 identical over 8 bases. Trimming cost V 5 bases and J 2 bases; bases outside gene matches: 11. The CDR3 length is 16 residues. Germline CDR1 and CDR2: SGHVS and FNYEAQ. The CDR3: CASSQLSGGPTYEQYF. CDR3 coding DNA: TGTGCCAGCAGCCAATTAAGCGGGGGCCCAACCTACGAGCAGTACTTC.

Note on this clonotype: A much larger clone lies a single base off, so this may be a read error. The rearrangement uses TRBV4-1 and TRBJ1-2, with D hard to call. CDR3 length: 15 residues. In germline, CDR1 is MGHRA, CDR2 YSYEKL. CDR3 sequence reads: CANSQDPASNYGYTF. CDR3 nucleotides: TGCGCCAACAGCCAAGATCCAGCCTCTAACTATGGCTACACCTTC.

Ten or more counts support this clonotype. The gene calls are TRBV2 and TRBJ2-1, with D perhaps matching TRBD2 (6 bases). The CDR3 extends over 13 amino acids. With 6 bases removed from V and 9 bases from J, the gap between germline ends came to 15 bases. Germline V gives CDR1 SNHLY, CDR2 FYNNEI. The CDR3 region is CASRTGTLSEQFF. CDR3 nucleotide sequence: TGTGCCAGCAGGACCGGGACTTTGAGTGAGCAGTTCTTC.

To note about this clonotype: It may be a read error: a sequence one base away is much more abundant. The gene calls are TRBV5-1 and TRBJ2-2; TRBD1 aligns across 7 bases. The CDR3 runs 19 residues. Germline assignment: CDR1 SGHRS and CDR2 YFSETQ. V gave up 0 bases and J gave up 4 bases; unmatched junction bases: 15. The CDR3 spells CASSLGAQTGIMSTGELFF. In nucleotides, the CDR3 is TGCGCCAGCAGCTTGGGGGCTCAGACAGGGATAATGAGCACCGGGGAGCTGTTTTTT.

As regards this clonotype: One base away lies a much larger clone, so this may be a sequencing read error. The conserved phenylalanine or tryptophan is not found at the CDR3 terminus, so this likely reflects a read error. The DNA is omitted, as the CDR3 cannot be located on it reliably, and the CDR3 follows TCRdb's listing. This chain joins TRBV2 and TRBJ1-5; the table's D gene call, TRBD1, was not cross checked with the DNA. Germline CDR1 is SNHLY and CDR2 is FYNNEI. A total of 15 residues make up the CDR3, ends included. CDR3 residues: CASSPAQGKGQPKHC.

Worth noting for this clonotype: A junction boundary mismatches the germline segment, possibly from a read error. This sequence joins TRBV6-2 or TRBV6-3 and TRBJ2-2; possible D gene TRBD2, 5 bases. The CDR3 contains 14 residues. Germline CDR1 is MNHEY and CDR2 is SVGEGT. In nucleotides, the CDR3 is TGCGCCAGCAGTTACCTAGGGATTACCGGGAAGCTGTTTTTT. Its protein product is CASSYLGITGKLFF.

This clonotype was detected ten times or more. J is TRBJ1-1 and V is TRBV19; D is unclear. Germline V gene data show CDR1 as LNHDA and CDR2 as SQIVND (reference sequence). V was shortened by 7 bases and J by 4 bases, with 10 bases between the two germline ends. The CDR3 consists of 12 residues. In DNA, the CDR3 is TGTGCCAGTACTTCAAGGATCACTGAAGCTTTCTTT. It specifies CASTSRITEAFF. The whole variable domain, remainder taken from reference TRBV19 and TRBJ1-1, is DGGITQSPKYLFRKEGQNVTLSCEQNLNHDAMYWYRQDPGQGLRLIYYSQIVNDFQKGDIAEGYSVSREKKESFPLTVTSAQKNPTAFYLCASTSRITEAFFGQGTRLTVV.

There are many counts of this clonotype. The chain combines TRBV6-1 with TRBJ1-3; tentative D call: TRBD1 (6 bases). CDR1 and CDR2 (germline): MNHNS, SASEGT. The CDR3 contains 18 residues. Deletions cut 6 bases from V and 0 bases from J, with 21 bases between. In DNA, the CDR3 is TGTGCCAGCAGGAATTCGGGGGCAGGCCCTTTCTCTGGAAACACCATATATTTT. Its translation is CASRNSGAGPFSGNTIYF.

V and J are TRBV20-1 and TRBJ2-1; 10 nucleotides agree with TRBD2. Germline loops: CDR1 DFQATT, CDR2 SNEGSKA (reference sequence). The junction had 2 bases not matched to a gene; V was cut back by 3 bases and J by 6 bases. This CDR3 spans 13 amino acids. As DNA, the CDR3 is TGCAGTGCTAGCTTAGCGGGGGGCAATGAGCAGTTCTTC. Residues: CSASLAGGNEQFF.

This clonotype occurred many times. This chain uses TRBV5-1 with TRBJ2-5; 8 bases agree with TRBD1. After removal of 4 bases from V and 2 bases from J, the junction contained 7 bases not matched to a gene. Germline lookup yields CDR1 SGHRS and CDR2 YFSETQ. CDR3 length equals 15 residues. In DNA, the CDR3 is TGCGCCAGCAGCACCGGACAGGGCCTACAAGAGACCCAGTACTTC. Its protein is CASSTGQGLQETQYF. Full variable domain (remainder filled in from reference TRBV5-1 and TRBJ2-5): KAGVTQTPRYLIKTRGQQVTLSCSPISGHRSVSWYQQTPGQGLQFLFEYFSETQRNKGNFPGRFSGRQFSNSRSEMNVSTLELGDSALYLCASSTGQGLQETQYFGPGTRLLVL.

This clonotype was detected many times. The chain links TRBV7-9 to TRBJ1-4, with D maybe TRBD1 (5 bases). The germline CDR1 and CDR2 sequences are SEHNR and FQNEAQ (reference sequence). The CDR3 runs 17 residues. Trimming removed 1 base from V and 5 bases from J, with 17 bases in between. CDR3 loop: CASSLGALRGPNEKLFF. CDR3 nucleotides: TGTGCCAGCAGCTTAGGGGCATTGAGGGGACCGAATGAAAAACTGTTTTTT.

Here the CDR3 DNA reads TGTGCCAGCTCACCACAAGAGAAGCGTTACACTGAAGCTTTCTTT. It translates to CASSPQEKRYTEAFF. The V and J genes are TRBV18 and TRBJ1-1; D not certain. Germline lookup yields CDR1 KGHSH and CDR2 LQKENI. This CDR3 spans 15 amino acids. Trimming left V 1 base short and J 3 bases short, with 12 bases between.

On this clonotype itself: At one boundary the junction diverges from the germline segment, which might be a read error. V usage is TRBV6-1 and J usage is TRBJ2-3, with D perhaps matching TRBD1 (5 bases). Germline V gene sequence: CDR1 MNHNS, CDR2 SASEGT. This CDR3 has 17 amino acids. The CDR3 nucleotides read TGTGCCTGCAGTAAAGGACATGGGGTACAGGGCACAGATACGCAGTATTTT. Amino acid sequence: CACSKGHGVQGTDTQYF.

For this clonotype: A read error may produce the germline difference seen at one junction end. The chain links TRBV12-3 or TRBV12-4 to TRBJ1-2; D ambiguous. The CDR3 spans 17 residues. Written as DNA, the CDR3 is TGTGCCAGCATTCCCACCGCCCCAGCACAGAATTCCTACGAGCAGCACTTC. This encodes CASIPTAPAQNSYEQHF.

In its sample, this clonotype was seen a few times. CDR3 DNA: TGTGCCAGCAGCTTAGCTGGGACAGTTAACTATGGCTACACCTTC. Protein: CASSLAGTVNYGYTF. The chain employs TRBV11-2 and TRBJ1-2, with 7 bases that match TRBD1. This CDR3 comprises 15 residues. The trim removed 1 base at V and 1 base at J, leaving 3 bases unmatched. CDR1 is SGHAT, CDR2 FQNNGV, per germline. Full variable domain (missing parts from reference TRBV11-2 and TRBJ1-2): EAGVAQSPRYKIIEKRQSVAFWCNPISGHATLYWYQQILGQGPKLLIQFQNNGVVDDSQLPKDRFSAERLKGVDSTLKIQPAKLEDSAVYLCASSLAGTVNYGYTFGSGTRLTVV.

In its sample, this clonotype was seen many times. DNA of the CDR3: TGTGCCAGCAGTGCCCGGGGAGTACTCTCCTACGAGCAGTACTTC. It encodes CASSARGVLSYEQYF. This chain links TRBV6-1 with TRBJ2-7; a weak D match, TRBD2 (5 bases). The CDR3 has 15 amino acids. With 4 bases removed from V and 0 bases from J, the gap between germline ends came to 13 bases. Germline V CDR1 and CDR2: MNHNS, SASEGT.

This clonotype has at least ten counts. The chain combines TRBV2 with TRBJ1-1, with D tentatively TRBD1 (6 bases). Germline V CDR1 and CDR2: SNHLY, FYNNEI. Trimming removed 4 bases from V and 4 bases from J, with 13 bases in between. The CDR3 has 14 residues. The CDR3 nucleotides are TGTGCCAGCAGTGGGGAGGGAGGGGGCACTGAAGCTTTCTTT. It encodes CASSGEGGGTEAFF.

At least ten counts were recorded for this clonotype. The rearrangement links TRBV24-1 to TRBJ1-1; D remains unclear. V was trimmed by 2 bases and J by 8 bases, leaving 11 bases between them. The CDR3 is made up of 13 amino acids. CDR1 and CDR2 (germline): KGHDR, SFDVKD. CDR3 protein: CATSDSWTAEAFF. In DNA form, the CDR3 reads TGTGCCACCAGTGATTCATGGACGGCGGAAGCTTTCTTT.

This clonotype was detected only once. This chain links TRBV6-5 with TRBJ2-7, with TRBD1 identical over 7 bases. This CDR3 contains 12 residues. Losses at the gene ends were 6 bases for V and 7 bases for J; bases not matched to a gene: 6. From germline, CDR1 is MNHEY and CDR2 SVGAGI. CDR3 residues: CASRGTVQEQYF. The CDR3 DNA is TGTGCCAGCAGAGGGACAGTCCAGGAGCAGTACTTC.

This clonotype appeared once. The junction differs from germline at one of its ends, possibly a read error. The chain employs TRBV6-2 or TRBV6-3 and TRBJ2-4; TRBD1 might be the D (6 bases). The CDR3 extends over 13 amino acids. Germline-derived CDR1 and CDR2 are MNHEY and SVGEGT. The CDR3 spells CASSQGGKNIKYF. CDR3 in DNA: TGCGCCAGCTCCCAAGGGGGAAAAAACATTAAGTACTTC.